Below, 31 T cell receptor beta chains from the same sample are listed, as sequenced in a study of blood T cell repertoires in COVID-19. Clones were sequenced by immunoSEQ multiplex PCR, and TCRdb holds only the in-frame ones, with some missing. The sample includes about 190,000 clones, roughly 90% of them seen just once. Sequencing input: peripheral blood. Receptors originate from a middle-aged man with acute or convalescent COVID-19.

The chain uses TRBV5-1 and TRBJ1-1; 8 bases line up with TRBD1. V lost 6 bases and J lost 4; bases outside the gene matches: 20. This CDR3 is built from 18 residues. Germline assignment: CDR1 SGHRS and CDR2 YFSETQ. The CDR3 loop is CASNPRGRGRLGVTEAFF. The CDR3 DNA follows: TGCGCCAGCAACCCAAGGGGCAGGGGGCGATTAGGGGTCACTGAAGCTTTCTTT.

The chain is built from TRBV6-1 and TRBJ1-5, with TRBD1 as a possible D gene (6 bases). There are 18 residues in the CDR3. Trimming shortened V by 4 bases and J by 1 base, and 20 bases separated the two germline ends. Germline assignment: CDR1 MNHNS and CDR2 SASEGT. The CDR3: CASSGPGSRTESNQPQHF. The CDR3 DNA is TGTGCCAGCAGTGGCCCTGGCTCCAGGACAGAGAGCAATCAGCCCCAGCATTTT.

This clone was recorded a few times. The CDR3 DNA reads TGTGCCAGCAGCCCCAGGCCAGGGGCCCTTAACTATGGCTACACCTTC. Its translation: CASSPRPGALNYGYTF. This chain links TRBV7-9 with TRBJ1-2, with a possible D match to TRBD1 (6 bases). Trimming removed 5 bases from V and 1 base from J, with 17 bases in between. Germline V lookup: CDR1 SEHNR, CDR2 FQNEAQ (reference sequence). The CDR3 loop spans 16 amino acids. The full variable domain, with the rest looked up from reference TRBV7-9 and TRBJ1-2, is DTGVSQNPRHKITKRGQNVTFRCDPISEHNRLYWYRQTLGQGPEFLTYFQNEAQLEKSRLLSDRFSAERPKGSFSTLEIQRTEQGDSAMYLCASSPRPGALNYGYTFGSGTRLTVV.

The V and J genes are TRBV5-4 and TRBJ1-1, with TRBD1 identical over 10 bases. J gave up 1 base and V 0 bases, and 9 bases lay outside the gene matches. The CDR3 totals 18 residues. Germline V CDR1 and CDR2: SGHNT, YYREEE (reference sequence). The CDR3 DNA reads TGTGCCAGCAGCTTGGGGGGCCGACAGGGGGCGACGAACACTGAAGCTTTCTTT. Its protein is CASSLGGRQGATNTEAFF.

The CDR3 reads CASSFESGGRAGELFF. CDR3 nucleotides: TGTGCCAGCAGCTTTGAAAGCGGGGGGAGGGCCGGGGAGCTGTTTTTT. The chain employs TRBV7-2 and TRBJ2-2; 9 nucleotides line up with TRBD2. With V trimmed by 3 bases and J by 6 bases, 8 bases remained unmatched. Germline V CDR1 and CDR2: SGHTA, FQGNSA. This CDR3 has 16 residues. The whole variable domain, filled in from reference TRBV7-2 and TRBJ2-2, reads GAGVSQSPSNKVTEKGKDVELRCDPISGHTALYWYRQSLGQGLEFLIYFQGNSAPDKSGLPSDRFSAERTGGSVSTLTIQRTQQEDSAVYLCASSFESGGRAGELFFGEGSRLTVL.

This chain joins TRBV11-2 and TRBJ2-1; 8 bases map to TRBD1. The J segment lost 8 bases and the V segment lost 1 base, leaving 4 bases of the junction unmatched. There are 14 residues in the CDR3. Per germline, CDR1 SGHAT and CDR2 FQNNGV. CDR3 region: CASSLGGQGHEQFF. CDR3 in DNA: TGTGCCAGCAGCTTAGGCGGACAGGGTCATGAGCAGTTCTTC.

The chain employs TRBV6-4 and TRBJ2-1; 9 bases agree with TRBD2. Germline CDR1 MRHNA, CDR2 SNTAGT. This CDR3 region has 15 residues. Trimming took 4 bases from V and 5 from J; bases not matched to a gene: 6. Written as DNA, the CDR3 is TGTGCCAGCAGTGTTAGCGGGGGCCGGAACAATGAGCAGTTCTTC. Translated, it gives CASSVSGGRNNEQFF.

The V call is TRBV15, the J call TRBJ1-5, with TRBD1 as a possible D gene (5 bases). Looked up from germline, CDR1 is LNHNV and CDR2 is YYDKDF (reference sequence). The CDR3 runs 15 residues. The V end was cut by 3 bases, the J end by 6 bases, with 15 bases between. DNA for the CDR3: TGTGCCACCAGCAGCTTAGTTCAGGGTATTCAGCCCCAGCATTTT. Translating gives CATSSLVQGIQPQHF.

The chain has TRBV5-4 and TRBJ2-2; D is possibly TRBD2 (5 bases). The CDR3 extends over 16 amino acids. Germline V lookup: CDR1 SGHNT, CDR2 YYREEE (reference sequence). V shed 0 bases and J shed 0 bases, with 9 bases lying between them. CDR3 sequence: CASSLGTGTNTGELFF. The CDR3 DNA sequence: TGTGCCAGCAGCTTGGGGACCGGGACGAACACCGGGGAGCTGTTTTTT.

The CDR3 DNA is TGTGCCAGCAGCTTGGCGGGACAGGTAATGGTAGGGTCCTACGAGCAGTACTTC. Encoded protein: CASSLAGQVMVGSYEQYF. The rearrangement joins TRBV5-5 to TRBJ2-7; TRBD1 matches at 8 bases. This CDR3 is built from 18 residues. Germline lookup yields CDR1 SGHKS and CDR2 YYEKEE (reference sequence). Losses at the gene ends were 0 bases for V and 1 base for J; bases not matched to a gene: 12.

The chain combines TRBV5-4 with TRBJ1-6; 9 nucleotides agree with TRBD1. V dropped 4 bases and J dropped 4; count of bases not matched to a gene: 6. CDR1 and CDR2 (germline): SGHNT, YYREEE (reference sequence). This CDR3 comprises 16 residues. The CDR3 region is CASSVDRGLYNSPLHF. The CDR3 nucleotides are TGTGCCAGCAGCGTCGACAGGGGGTTGTATAATTCACCCCTCCACTTT.

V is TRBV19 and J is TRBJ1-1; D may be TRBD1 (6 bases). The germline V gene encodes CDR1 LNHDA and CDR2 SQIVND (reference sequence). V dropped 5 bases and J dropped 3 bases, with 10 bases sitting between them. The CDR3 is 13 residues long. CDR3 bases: TGTGCCAGTAGTCCGGACAGAGACACTGAAGCTTTCTTT. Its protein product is CASSPDRDTEAFF.

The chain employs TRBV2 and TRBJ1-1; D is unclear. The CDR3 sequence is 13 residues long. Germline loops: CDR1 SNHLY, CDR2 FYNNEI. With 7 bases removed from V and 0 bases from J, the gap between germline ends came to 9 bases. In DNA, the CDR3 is TGTGCCAGCATAGCCGAAATGAACACTGAAGCTTTCTTT. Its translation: CASIAEMNTEAFF.

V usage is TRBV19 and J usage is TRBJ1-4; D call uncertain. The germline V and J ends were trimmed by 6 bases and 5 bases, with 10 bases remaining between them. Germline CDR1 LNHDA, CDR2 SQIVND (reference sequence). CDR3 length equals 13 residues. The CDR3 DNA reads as TGTGCCAGTAGGGACGGGGAGAATGAAAAACTGTTTTTT. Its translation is CASRDGENEKLFF.

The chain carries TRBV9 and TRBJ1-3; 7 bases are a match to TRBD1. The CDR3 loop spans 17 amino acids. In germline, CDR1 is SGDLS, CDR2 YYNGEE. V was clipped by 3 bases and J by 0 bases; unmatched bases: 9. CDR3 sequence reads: CASSALSGGSSGNTIYF. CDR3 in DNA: TGTGCCAGCAGCGCCTTATCAGGGGGTAGCTCTGGAAACACCATATATTTT. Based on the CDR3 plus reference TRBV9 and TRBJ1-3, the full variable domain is DSGVTQTPKHLITATGQRVTLRCSPRSGDLSVYWYQQSLDQGLQFLIQYYNGEERAKGNILERFSAQQFPDLHSELNLSSLELGDSALYFCASSALSGGSSGNTIYFGEGSWLTVV.

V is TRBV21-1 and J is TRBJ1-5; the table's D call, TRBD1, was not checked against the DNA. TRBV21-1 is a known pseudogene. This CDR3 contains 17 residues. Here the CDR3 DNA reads TGTGCCAGCAGCACCGGGACAGCCTATGAAAGCAATCAGCCCCAGCATTTT. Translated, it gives CASSTGTAYESNQPQHF.

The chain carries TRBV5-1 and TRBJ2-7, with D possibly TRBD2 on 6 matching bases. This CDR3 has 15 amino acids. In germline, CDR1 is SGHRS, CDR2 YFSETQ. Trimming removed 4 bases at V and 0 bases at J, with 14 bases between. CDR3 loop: CASSQSGSRSYEQYF. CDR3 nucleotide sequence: TGCGCCAGCAGCCAGAGCGGGTCGCGCTCCTACGAGCAGTACTTC.

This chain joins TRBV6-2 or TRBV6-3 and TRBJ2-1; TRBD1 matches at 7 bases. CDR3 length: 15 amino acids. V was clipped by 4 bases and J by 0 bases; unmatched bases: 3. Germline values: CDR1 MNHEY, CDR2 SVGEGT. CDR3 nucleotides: TGTGCCAGCAGTTTGGGACAGAACTCCTACAATGAGCAGTTCTTC. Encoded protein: CASSLGQNSYNEQFF.

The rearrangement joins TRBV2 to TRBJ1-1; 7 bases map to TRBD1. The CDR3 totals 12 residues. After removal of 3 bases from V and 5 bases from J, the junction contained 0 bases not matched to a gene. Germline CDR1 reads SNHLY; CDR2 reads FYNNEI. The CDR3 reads CASSDRGTEAFF. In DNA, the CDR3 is TGTGCCAGCAGTGACAGGGGGACTGAAGCTTTCTTT.

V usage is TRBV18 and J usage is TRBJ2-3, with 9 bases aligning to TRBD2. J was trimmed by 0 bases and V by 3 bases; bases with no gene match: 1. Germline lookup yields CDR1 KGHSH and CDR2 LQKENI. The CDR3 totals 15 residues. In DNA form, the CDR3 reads TGTGCCAGCTCACCGGCGGGGGGGAGCACAGATACGCAGTATTTT. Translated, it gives CASSPAGGSTDTQYF.

CDR3 coding DNA: TGTGCCAGCACCAAGGGGGGGGAAGAGACCCAGTACTTC. Translating it yields CASTKGGEETQYF. The rearrangement joins TRBV6-5 to TRBJ2-5; possibly TRBD2 for D (7 bases). Trimming shortened V by 7 bases and J by 3 bases, and 12 bases separated the two germline ends. The germline V gene has CDR1 MNHEY and CDR2 SVGAGI. The CDR3 contains 13 residues.

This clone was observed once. CDR3 coding DNA: TGTGCCAGCAGTTACTCTACAGGGGGCGAGCAGTACTTC. Protein: CASSYSTGGEQYF. The chain combines TRBV6-5 with TRBJ2-7; 8 bases agree with TRBD1. The CDR3 has 13 residues. J was trimmed by 6 bases and V by 0 bases; bases with no gene match: 1. The germline gives CDR1 MNHEY, CDR2 SVGAGI.

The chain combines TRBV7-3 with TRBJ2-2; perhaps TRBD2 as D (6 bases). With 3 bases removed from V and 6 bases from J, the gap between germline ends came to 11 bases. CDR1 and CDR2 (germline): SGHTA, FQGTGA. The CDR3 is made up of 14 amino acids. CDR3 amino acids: CASSLRGESGELFF. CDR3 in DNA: TGTGCCAGCAGCTTGCGCGGGGAATCCGGGGAGCTGTTTTTT.

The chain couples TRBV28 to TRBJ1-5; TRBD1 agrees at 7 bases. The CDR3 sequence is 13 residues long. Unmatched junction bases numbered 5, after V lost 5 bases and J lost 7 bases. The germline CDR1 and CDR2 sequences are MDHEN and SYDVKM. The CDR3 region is CASSRDSKQPQHF. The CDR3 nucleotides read TGTGCCAGCAGTAGGGACAGTAAACAGCCCCAGCATTTT.

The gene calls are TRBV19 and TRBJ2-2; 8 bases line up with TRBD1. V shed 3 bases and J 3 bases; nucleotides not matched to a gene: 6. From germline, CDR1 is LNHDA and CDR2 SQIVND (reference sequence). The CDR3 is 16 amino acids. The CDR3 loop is CASSMAQGAYTGELFF. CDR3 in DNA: TGTGCCAGTAGTATGGCTCAGGGGGCGTACACCGGGGAGCTGTTTTTT.

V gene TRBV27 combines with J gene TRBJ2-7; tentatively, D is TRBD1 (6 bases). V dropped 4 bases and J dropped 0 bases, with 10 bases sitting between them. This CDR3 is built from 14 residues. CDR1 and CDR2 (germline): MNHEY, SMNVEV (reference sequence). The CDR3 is CASSYQGPSYEQYF. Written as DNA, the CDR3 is TGTGCCAGCAGTTATCAGGGGCCCTCCTACGAGCAGTACTTC.

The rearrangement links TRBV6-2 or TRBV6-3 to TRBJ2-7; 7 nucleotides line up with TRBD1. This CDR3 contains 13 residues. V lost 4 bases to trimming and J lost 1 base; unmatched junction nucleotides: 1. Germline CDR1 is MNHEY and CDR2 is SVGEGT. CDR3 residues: CASSSGQSYEQYF. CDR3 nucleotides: TGTGCCAGCAGTTCGGGACAGTCCTACGAGCAGTACTTC.

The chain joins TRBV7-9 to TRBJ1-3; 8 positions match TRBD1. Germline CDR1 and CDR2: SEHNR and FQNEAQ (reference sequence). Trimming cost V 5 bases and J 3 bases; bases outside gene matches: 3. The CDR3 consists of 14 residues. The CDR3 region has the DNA TGTGCCAGCAGCCAGGGGGCTGATGGAAACACCATATATTTT. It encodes CASSQGADGNTIYF. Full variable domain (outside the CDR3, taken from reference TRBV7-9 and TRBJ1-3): DTGVSQNPRHKITKRGQNVTFRCDPISEHNRLYWYRQTLGQGPEFLTYFQNEAQLEKSRLLSDRFSAERPKGSFSTLEIQRTEQGDSAMYLCASSQGADGNTIYFGEGSWLTVV.

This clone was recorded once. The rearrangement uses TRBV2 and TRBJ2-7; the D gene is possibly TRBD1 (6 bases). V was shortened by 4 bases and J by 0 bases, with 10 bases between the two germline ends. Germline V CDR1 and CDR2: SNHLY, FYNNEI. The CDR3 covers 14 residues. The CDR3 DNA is TGTGCCAGCAGTGCAGGGGCGCGCTCCTACGAGCAGTACTTC. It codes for CASSAGARSYEQYF.

CDR3 in DNA: TGTGCCAGTAGTGATCCCGGGACAGGGCGCGGCTACACCTTC. It codes for CASSDPGTGRGYTF. The V gene is TRBV19, the J gene TRBJ1-2; TRBD1 agrees at 9 bases. This CDR3 region has 14 residues. The germline CDR1 and CDR2 sequences are LNHDA and SQIVND (reference sequence). V was clipped by 5 bases and J by 8 bases; unmatched bases: 9.

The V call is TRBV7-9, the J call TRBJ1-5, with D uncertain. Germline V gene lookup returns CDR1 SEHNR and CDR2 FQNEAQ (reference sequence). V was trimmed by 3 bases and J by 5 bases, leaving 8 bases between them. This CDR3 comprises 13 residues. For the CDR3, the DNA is TGTGCCAGCAGCTTTATTGGAGATCAGCCCCAGCATTTT. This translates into CASSFIGDQPQHF.